One sample yielded the 26 T cell receptor beta chains listed below, sequenced in a study of T-cell reconstitution after alpha-beta-depleted transplantation in children. TCRbeta library preparation incorporated unique molecular identifiers. TCRdb analysed the PCR reads with MiXCR anew, one entry per CDR3 protein. The sample includes 700,000 to 850,000 distinct CDR3 sequences, approximately 15% of them seen just once. This material consisted of PBMCs, mostly from graft donor cells, taken 360 days after TCRalphabeta/CD19-depleted stem cell transplant. The source of these receptors is a male patient younger than 18 who had a stem cell transplant for acute lymphoblastic leukemia, so the T cells may come from the graft donor.

In its sample, this clonotype was seen a few times. V and J are TRBV14 and TRBJ1-4; D is undetermined. The ends were cut back, 3 bases at V and 7 bases at J, with 15 bases in the middle. The CDR3 length is 15 residues. Germline V CDR1 and CDR2: SGHDN, FVKESK. The CDR3 reads CASSHRGPESEKLFF. CDR3 coding DNA: TGTGCCAGCAGCCATAGAGGGCCCGAATCTGAAAAACTGTTTTTT.

The chain recombines TRBV7-9 with TRBJ1-6, with D unresolved. V gave up 2 bases and J gave up 5 bases, with 7 bases separating them. Germline V gene lookup returns CDR1 SEHNR and CDR2 FQNEAQ (reference sequence). The CDR3 is 14 amino acids. CDR3 protein: CASSLSRNNSPLHF. The CDR3 DNA sequence: TGTGCCAGCAGCTTATCCAGGAATAATTCACCCCTCCACTTT.

The V call is TRBV19, the J call TRBJ2-7, with 11 bases aligning to TRBD2. Trimming took 6 bases from V and 3 from J; bases not matched to a gene: 4. The germline V gene has CDR1 LNHDA and CDR2 SQIVND (reference sequence). There are 14 residues in the CDR3. For the CDR3, the DNA is TGTGCCAGTAGGCTAGCGGGAGGCCACTACGAGCAGTACTTC. Translated: CASRLAGGHYEQYF.

This clonotype was recorded a few times. The chain is built from TRBV19 and TRBJ2-1; D not certain. The CDR3 is made up of 16 amino acids. V gave up 3 bases and J gave up 2 bases, with 14 bases separating them. Germline values: CDR1 LNHDA, CDR2 SQIVND (reference sequence). CDR3 sequence reads: CASSINSILTYNEQFF. The DNA of the CDR3 is TGTGCCAGTAGTATTAACAGTATCCTAACCTACAATGAGCAGTTCTTC.

The rearrangement uses TRBV11-2 and TRBJ2-1, with TRBD2 identical over 8 bases. The CDR3 spans 15 residues. The J segment lost 7 bases and the V segment lost 6 bases, leaving 11 bases of the junction unmatched. In germline, CDR1 is SGHAT, CDR2 FQNNGV. The CDR3 coding sequence is TGTGCCAGCAGATCGGCTAGCGGGCGACCTAATGAGCAGTTCTTC. Its protein is CASRSASGRPNEQFF.

Only a few counts were recorded for this clonotype. V usage is TRBV3-1 and J usage is TRBJ1-5; D remains ambiguous. The CDR3 is made up of 12 amino acids. V dropped 2 bases and J dropped 3 bases, with 2 bases sitting between them. CDR1 LGHDT and CDR2 YNNKEL come from the germline V gene (reference sequence). CDR3 loop: CASSQNNQPQHF. Written as DNA, the CDR3 is TGTGCCAGCAGCCAAAACAATCAGCCCCAGCATTTT.

This clonotype was detected many times. V gene TRBV5-6 combines with J gene TRBJ2-1; 14 bases match TRBD2. Germline trimming cut 0 bases from V and 2 bases from J; bases unmatched to any gene: 1. The CDR3 extends over 17 amino acids. Germline lookup yields CDR1 SGHDT and CDR2 YYEEEE. CDR3 coding DNA: TGTGCCAGCAGCTTGGCGGGACTAGCGGGGGCCTACAATGAGCAGTTCTTC. Its protein product is CASSLAGLAGAYNEQFF.

The chain uses TRBV18 and TRBJ2-7; 8 bases align to TRBD1. Trimming took 3 bases from V and 2 from J; bases not matched to a gene: 6. CDR1 KGHSH and CDR2 LQKENI come from the germline V gene. This CDR3 is 15 amino acids long. The CDR3 sequence is CASSPRTGNTYEQYF. The CDR3 DNA is TGTGCCAGCTCACCTAGGACAGGGAATACCTACGAGCAGTACTTC. Looking up the rest from reference TRBV18 and TRBJ2-7 gives the full variable domain: NAGVMQNPRHLVRRRGQEARLRCSPMKGHSHVYWYRQLPEEGLKFMVYLQKENIIDESGMPKERFSAEFPKEGPSILRIQQVVRGDSAAYFCASSPRTGNTYEQYFGPGTRLTVT.

The rearrangement links TRBV5-1 to TRBJ2-2, with a possible D match to TRBD2 (6 bases). This CDR3 spans 14 amino acids. Per the germline V gene, CDR1 is SGHRS and CDR2 is YFSETQ. Trimming removed 7 bases at V and 4 bases at J, with 14 bases between. The CDR3 sequence is CASGSSGVTGELFF. The DNA of the CDR3 is TGCGCCAGCGGCAGCTCGGGGGTCACCGGGGAGCTGTTTTTT.

V and J are TRBV11-2 and TRBJ1-1; TRBD1 might be the D (6 bases). This CDR3 contains 15 residues. Germline lookup yields CDR1 SGHAT and CDR2 FQNNGV. Trimming pared 5 bases from V and 0 bases from J, leaving 13 bases between. The CDR3 DNA is TGTGCCAGCAGCCGCAGGGGTCTCATGAACACTGAAGCTTTCTTT. Translating gives CASSRRGLMNTEAFF.

V is TRBV20-1 and J is TRBJ2-7; 9 nucleotides match TRBD2. This CDR3 is built from 13 residues. The V and J ends lost 8 bases and 0 bases, in that order; junction bases with no gene match: 5. Germline V lookup: CDR1 DFQATT, CDR2 SNEGSKA (reference sequence). The CDR3: CSPTGLASYEQYF. CDR3 nucleotides: TGCAGTCCTACGGGACTAGCCTCCTACGAGCAGTACTTC.

Ten or more counts support this clonotype. The chain has TRBV29-1 and TRBJ2-5; D may correspond to TRBD1 or TRBD2 (5 bases each). The CDR3 contains 15 residues. V lost 3 bases and J lost 2, with 16 bases in between. CDR1 is SQVTM and CDR2 is ANQGSEA in the germline V gene. CDR3 in amino acids: CSVDGRGRIQETQYF. CDR3 DNA: TGCAGCGTTGACGGACGGGGACGGATACAAGAGACCCAGTACTTC.

The V and J genes are TRBV2 and TRBJ1-1; D may be TRBD1 (5 bases). The CDR3 spans 16 residues. Trimming removed 1 base from V and 4 bases from J, with 16 bases in between. Germline V gives CDR1 SNHLY, CDR2 FYNNEI. Here the CDR3 reads CASSEGIGGGGTEAFF. CDR3 coding DNA: TGTGCCAGCAGTGAAGGCATTGGCGGGGGGGGCACTGAAGCTTTCTTT.

The J gene is TRBJ2-5, the V gene TRBV6-5; D is possibly TRBD1 (6 bases). The germline CDR1 and CDR2 sequences are MNHEY and SVGAGI. The CDR3 consists of 14 residues. Trimming removed 4 bases from V and 4 bases from J, with 13 bases in between. The CDR3 DNA is TGTGCCAGCAGTTTACCGACAGGACTAGAGACCCAGTACTTC. This gives the protein CASSLPTGLETQYF.

The sample holds a few counts of this clonotype. This chain links TRBV15 with TRBJ2-7; 8 positions match TRBD2. Germline values: CDR1 LNHNV, CDR2 YYDKDF (reference sequence). The CDR3 runs to 13 residues. Trimming took 8 bases from V and 6 from J; bases not matched to a gene: 9. CDR3 residues: CATYSGSGSEQYF. Written as DNA, the CDR3 is TGTGCCACCTACAGCGGGAGTGGGTCCGAGCAGTACTTC. Combining the CDR3 with reference TRBV15 and TRBJ2-7 gives the whole variable domain DAMVIQNPRYQVTQFGKPVTLSCSQTLNHNVMYWYQQKSSQAPKLLFHYYDKDFNNEADTPDNFQSRRPNTSFCFLDIRSPGLGDTAMYLCATYSGSGSEQYFGPGTRLTVT.

This clonotype was counted a few times. V gene TRBV7-6 combines with J gene TRBJ1-3; D unresolved. Looked up from germline, CDR1 is SGHVS and CDR2 is FNYEAQ. CDR3 length: 13 amino acids. V lost 10 bases, J lost 0 bases, and 10 bases lay in between. DNA for the CDR3: TGTGCCACCCCGGTCCGCTCTGGAAACACCATATATTTT. Its protein product is CATPVRSGNTIYF.

This clonotype was picked up a small number of times. V gene TRBV29-1 combines with J gene TRBJ2-7, with D unclear. V was cut by 0 bases and J by 5 bases, with 17 bases left in between. The CDR3 runs to 15 residues. Germline V CDR1 and CDR2: SQVTM, ANQGSEA. In DNA, the CDR3 is TGCAGCGTTGAAGATGGTGAGACGGACCTTGACGAGCAGTACTTC. Residues: CSVEDGETDLDEQYF.

This clonotype appeared many times. The rearrangement uses TRBV20-1 and TRBJ2-7, with TRBD1 as a possible D gene (5 bases). This CDR3 comprises 14 residues. Trimming removed 0 bases from V and 2 bases from J, with 11 bases in between. Per germline, CDR1 DFQATT and CDR2 SNEGSKA (reference sequence). This chain's CDR3 is CSAREWGSTYEQYF. The CDR3 region has the DNA TGCAGTGCTAGAGAATGGGGCAGTACCTACGAGCAGTACTTC.

This clonotype showed up just a few times. The CDR3 DNA is TGTGCCAGCAGTGAATTGATTAACACTGAAGCTTTCTTT. Translation: CASSELINTEAFF. The chain recombines TRBV2 with TRBJ1-1; the D is unclear. The CDR3 extends over 13 amino acids. Per the germline V gene, CDR1 is SNHLY and CDR2 is FYNNEI. The V end was cut by 2 bases, the J end by 2 bases, with 6 bases between.

The rearrangement joins TRBV5-1 to TRBJ2-2; a possible D gene is TRBD2 (5 bases). CDR3 size: 15 residues. Trimming cost V 7 bases and J 5 bases, with 18 bases left between them. Looked up from germline, CDR1 is SGHRS and CDR2 is YFSETQ. This chain's CDR3 is CASGLKEGRTGELFF. The CDR3 coding sequence is TGCGCCAGCGGCCTGAAAGAGGGCCGGACCGGGGAGCTGTTTTTT.

This sequence joins TRBV7-6 and TRBJ2-1, with 7 positions matching TRBD2. Germline CDR1 SGHVS, CDR2 FNYEAQ. The CDR3 is made up of 16 amino acids. The junction had 16 bases not matched to a gene; V was cut back by 4 bases and J by 10 bases. The chain's CDR3 is CASSSIYGRPRGEQFF. The CDR3 coding sequence is TGTGCCAGCAGCTCCATCTACGGGAGGCCTCGGGGGGAGCAGTTCTTC.

The chain recombines TRBV5-1 with TRBJ2-7, with TRBD2 as a possible D gene (6 bases). CDR3 length equals 14 residues. The germline V gene has CDR1 SGHRS and CDR2 YFSETQ. V lost 7 bases and J 4 bases, leaving 18 bases between the germline ends. CDR3 nucleotides: TGCGCCAGCTCGGGGACTGGGCAAACTTACGAGCAGTACTTC. Amino acid sequence: CASSGTGQTYEQYF.

A note on this clonotype: Just one base apart from a much larger clone, this may be a read error. This rearrangement joins TRBV3-1 to TRBJ2-7, with D possibly TRBD1 on 6 matching bases. The CDR3 length is 14 residues. Per the germline V gene, CDR1 is LGHDT and CDR2 is YNNKEL (reference sequence). CDR3 amino acids: CARSPRAAGAAQYF. The DNA for the CDR3 is TGTGCCAGAAGCCCTAGAGCGGCAGGGGCGGCGCAGTACTTC.

J is TRBJ2-3 and V is TRBV4-1; 11 positions agree with TRBD2. Germline loops: CDR1 MGHRA, CDR2 YSYEKL. This CDR3 has 17 residues. With V trimmed by 0 bases and J by 2 bases, 4 bases remained unmatched. In DNA, the CDR3 is TGCGCCAGCAGCCAAGATCGGGGACTAGCGGCCACAGATACGCAGTATTTT. Translated: CASSQDRGLAATDTQYF.

This clonotype was counted between two and nine times. CDR3 sequence reads: CASSQGGIGAGELFF. CDR3 nucleotides: TGCGCCAGCAGCCAAGGGGGGATAGGGGCCGGGGAGCTGTTTTTT. The gene calls are TRBV4-1 and TRBJ2-2; the D gene could be TRBD1 or TRBD2 (5 bases each). Germline assignment: CDR1 MGHRA and CDR2 YSYEKL. CDR3 size: 15 residues. V was pared by 1 base and J by 6 bases, with 12 bases between.

This clonotype was recorded at least ten times. The chain couples TRBV10-2 to TRBJ1-3; a weak D match, TRBD1 (5 bases). Trimming took 6 bases from V and 4 from J, leaving 16 bases between them. The CDR3 is 15 amino acids. Germline V gene lookup returns CDR1 WSHSY and CDR2 SAAADI. The CDR3 nucleotides are TGCGCCAGCAGGAGGGACCTTTCTCTCGGAAACACCATATATTTT. Translated: CASRRDLSLGNTIYF.